This entry lists 7 T cell receptor beta chains sequenced from one sample in a study of T cell clonotyping in hematopoietic cell transplantation. Repertoires were generated with immunoSEQ multiplex PCR, while TCRdb's copy carries only in-frame clones and drops some. The data contain 60,000 to 75,000 clones, around 94% of them singletons. Sequencing was done on a sample of peripheral blood mononuclear cells. The origin of the receptors is a man in his fifties in good health. Some clones in this sample may be carry-over from other donors' samples.

The chain employs TRBV10-1 and TRBJ2-3; D gene unclear. The germline gives CDR1 WNHNN, CDR2 SYGVQD (reference sequence). The CDR3 runs 13 residues. The ends were cut back, 2 bases at V and 2 bases at J, with 5 bases in the middle. CDR3 sequence reads: CASSETDTDTQYF. The CDR3 DNA is TGCGCCAGCAGTGAGACCGACACAGATACGCAGTATTTT.

This clone was recorded only once. J is TRBJ2-7 and V is TRBV6-1, with 7 bases lining up with TRBD1. The CDR3 sequence is 14 residues long. V lost 4 bases to trimming and J lost 3 bases; unmatched junction nucleotides: 6. Germline-derived CDR1 and CDR2 are MNHNS and SASEGT. CDR3 loop: CASSVRDRLYEQYF. The CDR3 coding sequence is TGTGCCAGCAGTGTACGGGACAGACTCTACGAGCAGTACTTC.

The J gene is TRBJ1-4, the V gene TRBV4-1; D is unresolved. Germline CDR1 reads MGHRA; CDR2 reads YSYEKL. CDR3 length equals 16 residues. The ends were cut back, 3 bases at V and 0 bases at J, with 11 bases in the middle. CDR3 nucleotide sequence: TGCGCCAGCAGCCACGCTTTCAGTGCAACTAATGAAAAACTGTTTTTT. Amino acids: CASSHAFSATNEKLFF.

The V and J genes are TRBV4-2 and TRBJ2-3; D gene unclear. Trimming cost V 1 base and J 2 bases, with 13 bases left between them. This CDR3 spans 16 amino acids. Germline CDR1 LGHNA, CDR2 YNFKEQ. CDR3 sequence: CASSQALSGLTDTQYF. CDR3 bases: TGTGCCAGCAGCCAAGCCCTTAGTGGTCTCACAGATACGCAGTATTTT.

This clone was recorded once. The chain couples TRBV27 to TRBJ1-2, with 8 bases lining up with TRBD1. The CDR3 totals 15 residues. V lost 5 bases to trimming and J lost 4 bases; unmatched junction nucleotides: 9. Germline assignment: CDR1 MNHEY and CDR2 SMNVEV (reference sequence). The CDR3 spells CASSKQGDLIYGYTF. DNA of the CDR3: TGTGCCAGCAGTAAACAGGGGGATCTCATCTATGGCTACACCTTC.

The chain combines TRBV4-1 with TRBJ2-7; possible D gene TRBD2, 6 bases. With 8 bases removed from V and 1 base from J, the gap between germline ends came to 12 bases. The CDR3 length is 13 residues. Germline-derived CDR1 and CDR2 are MGHRA and YSYEKL. The CDR3 DNA reads as TGCGCCAGCGCTCCGGCGGGATCCTACGAGCAGTACTTC. Its protein is CASAPAGSYEQYF.

The chain uses TRBV5-4 and TRBJ2-7; 9 positions agree with TRBD1. Looked up from germline, CDR1 is SGHNT and CDR2 is YYREEE (reference sequence). Trimming cost V 4 bases and J 4 bases; bases outside gene matches: 6. The CDR3 is 14 amino acids. CDR3 residues: CASSPGTGPYEQYF. The CDR3, as DNA: TGTGCCAGCAGCCCCGGGACAGGGCCTTACGAGCAGTACTTC.